The text below deals with one T cell receptor beta chain. Its antigen is undetermined. The CDR3 is 12 amino acids. The V gene lost 8 bases and the J gene lost 5 bases, with 12 bases spanning the gap. Germline V gives CDR1 MNHEY, CDR2 SVGAGI. This sample is part of a study of cytomegalovirus exposure and HLA in healthy donors. In the study overall: Early on, a data release was issued that held some 91 million unique TCRs from HLA-typed donors.

General study findings and limits: Within an earlier analysis, most TCR beta V segments proved productive either about 87% or about 30% of the time. In a later analysis, a missense DCLRE1C variant was linked to TCR beta V- and J-gene trimming. Cytomegalovirus status, reportedly, was diagnosed with high specificity and sensitivity by the classifier.

The PCR employed 60 Vbeta primers together with 13 Jbeta primers. The repertoire was sequenced with immunoSEQ multiplex PCR; TCRdb's copy has only in-frame clones and lacks some. The table lists around 220,000 clones, about 77% of them singletons, with 1.8% in the top ten. The sample taken for sequencing was PBMCs. This clonotype originated in a woman between 25 and 40 years old in good health and CMV-seronegative. This chain connects TRBV6-5 to TRBJ1-1; a weak D match, TRBD1 (5 bases). CDR3: CASHGGGTEAFF. CDR3 sequence (DNA): TGTGCCAGCCACGGGGGGGGGACTGAAGCTTTCTTT.